The 19 T cell receptor beta chains below come from one sample, sequenced in a study of T cells in Graves' hyperthyroidism and ophthalmopathy. Amplified regions were TCR beta CDR3 sequences from RNA transcripts. Primed by the HTBI set, a first-round RT-PCR was run on the TCR CDR3. Each CDR3 protein is one row after TCRdb ran MiXCR on the multiplex PCR reads. Of about 720,000 distinct CDR3 sequences listed, about 15% are singletons. The sequenced sample was blood. The receptors shown here come from a man between 18 and 35 years old with Graves' hyperthyroidism.

In its sample, this clonotype was seen many times. The chain uses TRBV2 and TRBJ2-3; no reliable D call. The V gene lost 7 bases and the J gene lost 7 bases, with 9 bases spanning the gap. The CDR3 is 11 amino acids. CDR1 SNHLY and CDR2 FYNNEI come from the germline V gene. CDR3 DNA: TGTGCCAGCACCCTGTCTAATACGCAGTATTTT. It is translated as CASTLSNTQYF.

Many counts were recorded for this clonotype. This chain joins TRBV28 and TRBJ2-7; weak D call: TRBD1 (6 bases). The V gene lost 6 bases and the J gene lost 3 bases, with 15 bases spanning the gap. The CDR3 consists of 14 residues. From germline, CDR1 is MDHEN and CDR2 SYDVKM. The CDR3 is CASRMTGGFYEQYF. The CDR3 DNA sequence: TGTGCCAGCAGAATGACAGGCGGCTTCTACGAGCAGTACTTC.

The rearrangement uses TRBV28 and TRBJ2-7; D gene ambiguous. Germline lookup yields CDR1 MDHEN and CDR2 SYDVKM. There are 10 residues in the CDR3. The V and J ends lost 7 bases and 4 bases respectively, with 5 bases between them. The CDR3 sequence is CASTLYEQYF. CDR3 coding DNA: TGTGCCAGCACCCTGTACGAGCAGTACTTC.

This clonotype was observed a few times. The V call is TRBV20-1, the J call TRBJ2-2, with 8 nucleotides matching TRBD2. Trimming removed 6 bases from V and 7 bases from J; junction bases left unmatched: 7. CDR1 DFQATT and CDR2 SNEGSKA come from the germline V gene (reference sequence). There are 13 residues in the CDR3. This chain's CDR3 is CSAVREGDGELFF. CDR3 nucleotides: TGCAGTGCCGTACGGGAGGGGGACGGGGAGCTGTTTTTT.

The V call is TRBV30, the J call TRBJ2-3, with D maybe TRBD2 (6 bases). Deletions cut 4 bases from V and 1 base from J, with 15 bases between. Germline V gene data show CDR1 as GTSNPN and CDR2 as SVGIG (reference sequence). CDR3 size: 15 residues. The CDR3: CAWNTSGLGTDTQYF. The DNA of the CDR3 is TGTGCCTGGAATACCTCGGGACTGGGCACAGATACGCAGTATTTT.

This clonotype was detected a few times. V and J are TRBV27 and TRBJ2-1; a weak D match, TRBD1 (5 bases). The CDR3 runs to 14 residues. Germline loops: CDR1 MNHEY, CDR2 SMNVEV (reference sequence). V lost 10 bases and J 0 bases, leaving 13 bases between the germline ends. The CDR3, as DNA: TGTGCCACTAGGGGTTCTAGCTCCTACAATGAGCAGTTCTTC. It is translated as CATRGSSSYNEQFF.

In DNA form, the CDR3 reads TGTGCCTGGAGTGCAATACGGACTAGCGGGAGAATTGGCGGGGAGCTGTTTTTT. Translation gives CAWSAIRTSGRIGGELFF. This chain connects TRBV30 to TRBJ2-2; 13 positions agree with TRBD2. The CDR3 totals 18 residues. The germline V gene encodes CDR1 GTSNPN and CDR2 SVGIG (reference sequence). Losses at the gene ends were 1 base for V and 7 bases for J; bases not matched to a gene: 12.

This clonotype was found a few times. CDR3 sequence reads: CASSWGGEAYEQYF. CDR3 in DNA: TGTGCCAGCAGCTGGGGGGGGGAGGCCTACGAGCAGTACTTC. The chain combines TRBV7-2 with TRBJ2-7; 7 bases line up with TRBD2. J gave up 2 bases and V 4 bases, and 5 bases lay outside the gene matches. Per germline, CDR1 SGHTA and CDR2 FQGNSA. The CDR3 has 14 amino acids.

This clonotype appeared many times. This chain uses TRBV20-1 with TRBJ2-3; no firm D call. This CDR3 is 12 amino acids long. The V end lost 6 bases, the J end lost 0 bases, and 7 bases lay between the germline ends. The germline CDR1 and CDR2 sequences are DFQATT and SNEGSKA (reference sequence). This CDR3 is CSAGRSTDTQYF. The CDR3 DNA reads TGCAGTGCCGGGCGTAGCACAGATACGCAGTATTTT.

This clonotype was recorded at least ten times. This chain joins TRBV2 and TRBJ2-1; D is perhaps TRBD1 (5 bases). There are 14 residues in the CDR3. The V and J ends lost 6 bases and 3 bases respectively, with 12 bases between them. The germline V gene has CDR1 SNHLY and CDR2 FYNNEI. CDR3 sequence: CASRQGFLYNEQFF. The CDR3 bases are TGTGCCAGCAGGCAGGGTTTCCTCTACAATGAGCAGTTCTTC.

In its sample, this clonotype was seen many times. CDR3 region: CASTTGVPEYNEQFF. DNA of the CDR3: TGTGCCAGCACTACAGGGGTTCCAGAATACAATGAGCAGTTCTTC. The chain uses TRBV28 and TRBJ2-1; 7 bases align to TRBD1. The CDR3 totals 15 residues. V dropped 7 bases and J dropped 4; count of bases not matched to a gene: 10. Germline V gives CDR1 MDHEN, CDR2 SYDVKM.

There are a few counts of this clonotype. The genes are TRBV7-9 and TRBJ2-3, with 7 bases lining up with TRBD1. Germline V gives CDR1 SEHNR, CDR2 FQNEAQ (reference sequence). V shed 4 bases, J shed 0 bases, and the junction held 7 bases outside the gene matches. This CDR3 comprises 16 residues. This CDR3 is CASSSYRGTSTDTQYF. DNA of the CDR3: TGTGCCAGCAGCTCCTACAGGGGCACAAGCACAGATACGCAGTATTTT.

This clonotype was observed many times. V is TRBV18 and J is TRBJ2-1; the match to TRBD2 covers 10 bases. From germline, CDR1 is KGHSH and CDR2 LQKENI. The CDR3 covers 15 residues. The V gene end was trimmed by 4 bases and the J gene end by 9 bases; junction bases not matched to a gene: 9. The CDR3 DNA follows: TGTGCCAGCTCACTGGGGGCTAGCGGGAGCGGTGAGCAGTTCTTC. It translates to CASSLGASGSGEQFF. The variable domain in full, completed from reference TRBV18 and TRBJ2-1, reads NAGVMQNPRHLVRRRGQEARLRCSPMKGHSHVYWYRQLPEEGLKFMVYLQKENIIDESGMPKERFSAEFPKEGPSILRIQQVVRGDSAAYFCASSLGASGSGEQFFGPGTRLTVL.

This clonotype came up many times. This chain connects TRBV29-1 to TRBJ2-1, with D maybe TRBD1 (5 bases). Germline V gene sequence: CDR1 SQVTM, CDR2 ANQGSEA. This CDR3 has 14 amino acids. V was trimmed by 4 bases and J by 2 bases, leaving 12 bases between them. In DNA form, the CDR3 reads TGCAGCGTTGTCAGGCAGGGCGCCTACAATGAGCAGTTCTTC. As protein: CSVVRQGAYNEQFF.

The V gene is TRBV5-1, the J gene TRBJ2-2, with a possible D match to TRBD2 (6 bases). Germline assignment: CDR1 SGHRS and CDR2 YFSETQ. CDR3 length: 14 amino acids. With 9 bases removed from V and 0 bases from J, the gap between germline ends came to 12 bases. The CDR3 DNA reads TGCGCCACCTCGGAGGGCTCGAACACCGGGGAGCTGTTTTTT. Its translation is CATSEGSNTGELFF.

The chain has TRBV20-1 and TRBJ2-1, with D uncertain. The CDR3 loop spans 13 amino acids. The ends were cut back, 3 bases at V and 0 bases at J, with 6 bases in the middle. Germline-derived CDR1 and CDR2 are DFQATT and SNEGSKA (reference sequence). The CDR3 loop is CSASKSSYNEQFF. The CDR3 DNA is TGCAGTGCTAGTAAGAGCTCCTACAATGAGCAGTTCTTC.

This clonotype has ten or more counts. V and J are TRBV27 and TRBJ2-7; 14 bases line up with TRBD2. Germline assignment: CDR1 MNHEY and CDR2 SMNVEV (reference sequence). After removal of 5 bases from V and 3 bases from J, the junction contained 12 bases not matched to a gene. This CDR3 is built from 18 residues. CDR3 sequence reads: CASSGPGTSGSQGYEQYF. Written as DNA, the CDR3 is TGTGCCAGCAGTGGACCCGGGACTAGCGGGAGTCAGGGCTACGAGCAGTACTTC.

V and J are TRBV29-1 and TRBJ1-1; a possible D gene is TRBD1 (5 bases). This CDR3 has 11 residues. The germline V gene encodes CDR1 SQVTM and CDR2 ANQGSEA. Trimming cost V 7 bases and J 1 base, with 7 bases left between them. CDR3 DNA sequence: TGCAGCGGAGACAGGAACACTGAAGCTTTCTTT. This translates into CSGDRNTEAFF.

This clonotype was observed at least ten times. The chain is built from TRBV5-1 and TRBJ1-1; D not certain. Germline CDR1 SGHRS, CDR2 YFSETQ. The CDR3 extends over 13 amino acids. V lost 7 bases, J lost 10 bases, and 20 bases lay in between. The CDR3 DNA follows: TGCGCCAGCCGGTCCAGTGATCAGTGGAGAGCTTTCTTT. It is translated as CASRSSDQWRAFF.